This T cell receptor (beta chain) derives from a study of T cells in tuberculosis. CDR1 is SGHDT, CDR2 YYEEEE, per germline. Trimming cost V 4 bases and J 6 bases; bases outside gene matches: 6. The CDR3 is 13 amino acids. Some clones are missing from TCRdb's copy, which holds only in-frame ones; the method was immunoSEQ multiplex PCR. The data hold about 23,000 clones, with around 97% observed a single time. The material sequenced was PBMCs. The receptor was isolated from a donor aged 10-29 years with latent tuberculosis or without tuberculosis infection. The chain has TRBV5-6 and TRBJ1-2; 7 bases fit TRBD1. The CDR3 is CASSPGGWNGYTF. CDR3 coding DNA: TGTGCCAGCAGCCCAGGGGGATGGAATGGCTACACCTTC. The full variable domain, rest sourced from reference TRBV5-6 and TRBJ1-2, is DAGVTQSPTHLIKTRGQQVTLRCSPKSGHDTVSWYQQALGQGPQFIFQYYEEEERQRGNFPDRFSGHQFPNYSSELNVNALLLGDSALYLCASSPGGWNGYTFGSGTRLTVV.